Below, one TCR beta chain is given with its context. TCRdb ran MiXCR on the 5' RACE reads and lists one entry per CDR3 protein. In the table there are thousands of distinct CDR3 sequences, roughly half of which are singletons. The sorted Tregs were CD4+CD25+CD127-/low cells. The receptor comes from a female donor with breast cancer. Source material: Tregs sorted from a lymph node.

The CDR3 region has the DNA TGTGCCAGCAGTTCGGAAGGGGTGAGGACCGGGGAGCTGTTTTTT. It specifies CASSSEGVRTGELFF. This chain uses TRBV25-1 with TRBJ2-2; weak D call: TRBD1 (5 bases). The CDR3 has 15 residues. V was shortened by 5 bases and J by 5 bases, with 15 bases between the two germline ends. The germline gives CDR1 MGHDK, CDR2 SYGVNS.